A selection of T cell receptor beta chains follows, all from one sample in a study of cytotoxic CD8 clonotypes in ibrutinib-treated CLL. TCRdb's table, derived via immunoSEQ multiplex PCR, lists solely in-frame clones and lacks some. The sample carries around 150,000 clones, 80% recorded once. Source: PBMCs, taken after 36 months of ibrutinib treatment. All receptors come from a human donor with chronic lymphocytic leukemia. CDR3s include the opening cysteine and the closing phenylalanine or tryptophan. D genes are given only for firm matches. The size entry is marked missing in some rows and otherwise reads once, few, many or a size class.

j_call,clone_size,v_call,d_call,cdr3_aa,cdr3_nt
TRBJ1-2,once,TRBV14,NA,CASSPTTGFLLYGYTF,TGTGCCAGCAGCCCAACGACAGGCTTTCTCCTCTATGGCTACACCTTC
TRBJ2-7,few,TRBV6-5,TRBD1,CASRATGQQYF,TGTGCCAGCAGGGCGACAGGGCAGCAGTACTTC
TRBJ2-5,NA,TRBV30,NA,CAWSRGRETQYF,TGTGCCTGGAGTAGGGGTCGTGAGACCCAGTACTTC
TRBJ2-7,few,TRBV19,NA,CASRQGYEQYF,TGTGCCAGTAGGCAGGGCTACGAGCAGTACTTC
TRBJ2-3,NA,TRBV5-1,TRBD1,CASSSDRGTDTQYF,TGCGCCAGCAGCTCGGACAGGGGGACAGATACGCAGTATTTT
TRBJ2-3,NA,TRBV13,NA,CASSLSTGTDTQYF,TGTGCCAGCAGCTTAAGTACAGGGACAGATACGCAGTATTTT
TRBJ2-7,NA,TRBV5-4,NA,CASSFSSRGSYEQYF,TGTGCCAGCAGCTTTTCTTCCCGGGGCTCCTACGAGCAGTACTTC
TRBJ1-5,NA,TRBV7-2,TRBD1,CASSLVDRAVQPQHF,TGTGCCAGCAGCTTAGTCGACAGGGCAGTCCAGCCCCAGCATTTT
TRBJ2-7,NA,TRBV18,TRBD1,CASSPRPSGTGGYEQYF,TGTGCCAGCTCACCCCGACCGTCCGGGACAGGGGGCTACGAGCAGTACTTC
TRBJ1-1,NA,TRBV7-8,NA,CASSRDENTEAFF,TGTGCCAGCAGCCGGGACGAGAACACTGAAGCTTTCTTT
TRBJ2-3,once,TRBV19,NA,CASSIRGLVPDTQYF,TGTGCCAGTAGTATAAGGGGTTTGGTCCCAGATACGCAGTATTTT
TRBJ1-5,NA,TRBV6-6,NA,CASRVGEQPQHF,TGTGCCAGCAGGGTAGGGGAACAGCCCCAGCATTTT
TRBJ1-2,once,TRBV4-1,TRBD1,CASSQVGGQGETNYGYTF,TGCGCCAGCAGCCAAGTGGGGGGACAGGGTGAAACTAACTATGGCTACACCTTC
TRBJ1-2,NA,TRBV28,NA,CASSGRPYGYTF,TGTGCCAGCAGTGGACGGCCGTATGGCTACACCTTC
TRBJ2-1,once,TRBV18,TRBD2,CASSPPLAGGLYNEQFF,TGTGCCAGCTCACCACCACTAGCGGGAGGGCTCTACAATGAGCAGTTCTTC
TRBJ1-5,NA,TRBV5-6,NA,CASSLWGDRPQHF,TGTGCCAGCAGCTTGTGGGGGGACCGTCCCCAGCATTTT
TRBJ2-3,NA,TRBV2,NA,CASTGGAQGYTQYF,TGTGCCAGCACAGGCGGTGCCCAAGGGTATACGCAGTATTTT
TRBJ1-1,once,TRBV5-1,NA,CASSSLDSLNTEAFF,TGCGCCAGCAGCTCCTTGGACAGTTTGAACACTGAAGCTTTCTTT
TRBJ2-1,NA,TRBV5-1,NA,CASSTVKVSHEQFF,TGCGCCAGCAGCACCGTAAAAGTCAGCCATGAGCAGTTCTTC
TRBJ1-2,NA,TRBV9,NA,CASSVETGPNYGYTF,TGTGCCAGCAGCGTAGAAACAGGGCCTAACTATGGCTACACCTTC
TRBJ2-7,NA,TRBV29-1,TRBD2,CSVELAGEYYEQYF,TGCAGCGTTGAACTAGCGGGAGAATACTACGAGCAGTACTTC
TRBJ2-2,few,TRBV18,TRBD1,CASSPQGDTGELFF,TGTGCCAGCTCACCCCAGGGGGACACCGGGGAGCTGTTTTTT
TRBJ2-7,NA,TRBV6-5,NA,CASSWDTTYEQYF,TGTGCCAGCAGTTGGGACACCACCTACGAGCAGTACTTC
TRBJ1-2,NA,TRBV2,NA,CASNPRGARIYGYTF,TGTGCCAGCAACCCGAGAGGGGCTAGAATCTATGGCTACACCTTC
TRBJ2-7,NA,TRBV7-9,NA,CASSGAASYEQYF,TGTGCCAGCAGCGGGGCGGCCTCCTACGAGCAGTACTTC
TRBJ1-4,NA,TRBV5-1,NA,CASSLETGFNEKLFF,TGCGCCAGCAGCTTGGAGACAGGTTTTAATGAAAAACTGTTTTTT
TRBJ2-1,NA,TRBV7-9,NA,CASSVNEQFF,TGTGCCAGCAGCGTAAATGAGCAGTTCTTC
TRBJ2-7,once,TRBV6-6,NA,CASGRRVVGEQYF,TGTGCCAGCGGTAGAAGGGTCGTGGGTGAGCAGTACTTC
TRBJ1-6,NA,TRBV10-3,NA,CAISGDRIPSMNYNSPLHF,TGTGCCATCAGTGGCGACAGGATCCCATCCATGAATTATAATTCACCCCTCCACTTT
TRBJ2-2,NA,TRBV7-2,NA,CASSRPAGELFF,TGTGCCAGCAGCCGCCCGGCGGGGGAGCTGTTTTTT
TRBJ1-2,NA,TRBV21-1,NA,CATGEGGGYTF,TGTGCCACAGGCGAGGGGGGTGGCTACACCTTC
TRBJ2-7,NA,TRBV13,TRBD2,CASRLSGMYEQYF,TGTGCCAGCAGGCTTAGCGGGATGTACGAGCAGTACTTC
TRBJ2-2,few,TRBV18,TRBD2,CASSGLAGDTGELFF,TGTGCCAGCTCAGGACTAGCGGGAGACACCGGGGAGCTGTTTTTT
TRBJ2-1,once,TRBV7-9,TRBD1,CASSLGQGGYNEQFF,TGTGCCAGCAGCTTAGGACAGGGTGGCTACAATGAGCAGTTCTTC
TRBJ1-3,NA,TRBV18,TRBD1,CASRPGQGSGNTIYF,TGTGCCAGCAGACCGGGACAGGGCTCTGGAAACACCATATATTTT
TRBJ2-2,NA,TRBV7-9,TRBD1,CASSLLTGAIVGELFF,TGTGCCAGCAGCTTATTGACAGGGGCCATCGTCGGGGAGCTGTTTTTT
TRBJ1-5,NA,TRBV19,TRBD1,CASSQGFRDSNQPQHF,TGTGCCAGTAGTCAAGGGTTCCGGGACAGTAATCAGCCCCAGCATTTT
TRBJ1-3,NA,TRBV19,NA,CASSMAITNSGNTIYF,TGTGCCAGTAGTATGGCCATTACCAACTCTGGAAACACCATATATTTT
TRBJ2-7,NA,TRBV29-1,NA,CSVARQISYEQYF,TGCAGCGTTGCTAGACAAATTTCCTACGAGCAGTACTTC
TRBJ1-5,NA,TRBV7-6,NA,CASSLRREGPQHF,TGTGCCAGCAGCTTACGCCGCGAGGGGCCCCAGCATTTT
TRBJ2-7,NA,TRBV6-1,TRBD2,CASSGPPSGAHEQYF,TGTGCCAGCAGTGGGCCCCCCAGCGGGGCCCACGAGCAGTACTTC
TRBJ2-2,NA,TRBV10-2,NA,CASRSALLRGSTGELFF,TGCGCCAGCAGATCGGCTCTCTTGCGGGGTAGCACCGGGGAGCTGTTTTTT
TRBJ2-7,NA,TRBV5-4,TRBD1,CASSLSGQLYEQYF,TGTGCCAGCAGCTTGTCGGGACAGCTCTACGAGCAGTACTTC
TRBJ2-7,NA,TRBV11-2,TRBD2,CASSLSQAGGIHEQYF,TGTGCCAGCAGCTTATCTCAAGCGGGAGGGATCCACGAGCAGTACTTC
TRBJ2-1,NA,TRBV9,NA,CASSAPPVVSYNEQFF,TGTGCCAGCAGCGCCCCCCCAGTTGTATCCTACAATGAGCAGTTCTTC
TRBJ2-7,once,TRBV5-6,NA,CASSDFYEQYF,TGTGCCAGCAGCGACTTCTACGAGCAGTACTTC
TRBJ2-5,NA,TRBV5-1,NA,CASSLARGPETQYF,TGCGCCAGCAGCTTGGCCCGGGGTCCGGAGACCCAGTACTTC
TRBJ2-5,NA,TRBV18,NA,CASSPQSQRETQYF,TGTGCCAGCTCACCACAGAGTCAGAGAGAGACCCAGTACTTC